In its sample, the clone carrying this T cell receptor beta chain was seen a few times. The record originates from a study of blood T cells in healthy people across ages. A second PCR of 7 to 11 cycles used a sample-barcoded 5' primer and a J-beta primer mix. TCRdb redid the calling of the 5' RACE reads with MiXCR, one entry per CDR3 protein. The sample carries around 800,000 distinct CDR3 sequences, about 26% recorded once. V dropped 6 bases and J dropped 8 bases, with 10 bases sitting between them. The CDR3 has 11 amino acids. Germline V lookup: CDR1 SGDLS, CDR2 YYNGEE. The data were also submitted as part of a second study, on T cells of mothers and their children. This second report adds: Thymic selection molds TCR recombination output in a comparable way in related and unrelated pairs.

Sequenced sample: blood. V gene TRBV9 combines with J gene TRBJ2-3; D call uncertain. This TCR derives from a boy between 10 and 17 years old in good health. The CDR3 is CASTLCPTQYF. The CDR3 region has the DNA TGTGCCAGCACCCTATGTCCTACGCAGTATTTT.